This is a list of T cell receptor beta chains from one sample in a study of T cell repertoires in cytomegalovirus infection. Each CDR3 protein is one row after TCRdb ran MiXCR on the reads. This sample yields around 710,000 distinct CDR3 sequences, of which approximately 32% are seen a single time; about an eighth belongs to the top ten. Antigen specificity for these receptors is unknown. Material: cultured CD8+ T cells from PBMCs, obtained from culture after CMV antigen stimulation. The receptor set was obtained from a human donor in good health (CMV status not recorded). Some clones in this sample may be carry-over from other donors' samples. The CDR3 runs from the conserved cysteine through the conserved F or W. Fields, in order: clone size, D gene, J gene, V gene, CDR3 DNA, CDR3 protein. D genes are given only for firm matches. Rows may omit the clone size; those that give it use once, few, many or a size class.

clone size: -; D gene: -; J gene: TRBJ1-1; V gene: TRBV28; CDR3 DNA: TGTGTCGCGTCCGGACGATCGAACACTGAAGCTTTCTTT; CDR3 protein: CVASGRSNTEAFF
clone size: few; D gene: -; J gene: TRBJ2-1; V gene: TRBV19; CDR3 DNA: TGTGCCAGTAGTGCAGGGTACTACAATGAGCAGTTCTTC; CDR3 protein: CASSAGYYNEQFF
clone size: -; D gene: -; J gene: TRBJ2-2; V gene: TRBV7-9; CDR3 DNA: TGTGCCAGCAGCTCCCCCCTGGCCGGGGAGCTGTTTTTT; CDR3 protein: CASSSPLAGELFF
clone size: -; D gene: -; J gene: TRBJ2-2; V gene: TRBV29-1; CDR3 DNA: TGCAGCGTTGACTCCGGGACCGCCGGGGAGCTGTTTTTT; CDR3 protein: CSVDSGTAGELFF
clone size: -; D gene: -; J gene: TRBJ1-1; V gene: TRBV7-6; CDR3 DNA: TGTGCCAGCGCGGGCCCGAACACTGAAGCTTTCTTT; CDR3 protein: CASAGPNTEAFF
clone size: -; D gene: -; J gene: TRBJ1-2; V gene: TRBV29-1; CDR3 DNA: TGCAGCGTTGAAGATCCCCGGACGTTCACACTTAACTATGGCTACACCTTC; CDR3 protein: CSVEDPRTFTLNYGYTF
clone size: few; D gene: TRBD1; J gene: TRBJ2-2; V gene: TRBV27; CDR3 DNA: TGTGCCAGCAGAACAGGGGTCTTTACCGGGGAGCTGTTTTTT; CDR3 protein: CASRTGVFTGELFF
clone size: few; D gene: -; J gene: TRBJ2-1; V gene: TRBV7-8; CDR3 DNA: TGTGCCAGCAGCTCAGACTTACCATTATACAATGAGCAGTTCTTC; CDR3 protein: CASSSDLPLYNEQFF
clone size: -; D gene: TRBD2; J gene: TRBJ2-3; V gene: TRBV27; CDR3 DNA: TGTGCCAGCAGTTTATCGTCTAGCGGGGGGGATACGCAGTATTTT; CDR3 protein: CASSLSSSGGDTQYF
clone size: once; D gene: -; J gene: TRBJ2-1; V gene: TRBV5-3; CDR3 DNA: TGTGCCAGCAGCTTTGGGGGACCCTCGAACGATGAGCAGTTCTTC; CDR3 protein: CASSFGGPSNDEQFF
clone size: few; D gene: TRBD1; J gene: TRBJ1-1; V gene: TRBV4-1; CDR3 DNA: TGCGCCAGCAGCCAAGATAATGCAGGGGGCATCACTGAAGCTTTCTTT; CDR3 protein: CASSQDNAGGITEAFF
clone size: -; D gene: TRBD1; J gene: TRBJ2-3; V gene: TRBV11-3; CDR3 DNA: TGTGCCAGCAGCTCCAAAGGGACAGCTTCACCCTTTGGCACAGATACGCAGTATTTT; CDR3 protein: CASSSKGTASPFGTDTQYF
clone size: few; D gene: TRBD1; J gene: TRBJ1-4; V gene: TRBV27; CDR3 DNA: TGTGCCAGCAGTTTGTCGATTGGGACAGCGGCAATTAAAGGACTGTTTTTT; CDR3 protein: CASSLSIGTAAIKGLFF
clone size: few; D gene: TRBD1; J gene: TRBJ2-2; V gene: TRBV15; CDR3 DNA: TGTGCCACCAGCAGAATACGACAGGGTCACACCGGGGAGCTGTTTTTT; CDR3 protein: CATSRIRQGHTGELFF
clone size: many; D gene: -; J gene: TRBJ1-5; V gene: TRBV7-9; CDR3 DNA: TGTGCCAGCAGCTTAGGGCCTCTCAATCAGCCCCAGCATTTT; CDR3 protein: CASSLGPLNQPQHF
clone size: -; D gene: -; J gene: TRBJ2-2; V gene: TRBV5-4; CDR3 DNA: TGTGCCAGCAGCCCTCCCGGGGGCGCCGGGGAGCTGTTTTTT; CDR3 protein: CASSPPGGAGELFF
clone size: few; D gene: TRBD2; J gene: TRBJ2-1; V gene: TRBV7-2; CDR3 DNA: TGTGCCAGCAGCCCAATAGCGGGGGGCCAGTTCTTC; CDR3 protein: CASSPIAGGQFF
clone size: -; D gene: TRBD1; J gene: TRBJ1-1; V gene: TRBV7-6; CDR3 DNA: TGTGCCAGCAGCCCTGGGGACAGCACTGAAGCTTTCTTT; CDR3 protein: CASSPGDSTEAFF
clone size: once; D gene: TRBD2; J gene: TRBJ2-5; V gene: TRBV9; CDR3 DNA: TGTGCCAGCAGCGCCGAGGAGGGCGGGAGCGGAGAGACCCAGTACTTC; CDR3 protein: CASSAEEGGSGETQYF
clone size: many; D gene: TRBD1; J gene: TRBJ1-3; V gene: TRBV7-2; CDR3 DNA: TGTGCCAGCAGCTTGACCGGGACAGGGGTGAACACCATATATTTT; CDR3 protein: CASSLTGTGVNTIYF
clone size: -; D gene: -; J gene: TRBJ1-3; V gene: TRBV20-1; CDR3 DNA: TGCAGTGCCATTCAGGGATCTGGAAACACCATATATTTT; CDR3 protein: CSAIQGSGNTIYF
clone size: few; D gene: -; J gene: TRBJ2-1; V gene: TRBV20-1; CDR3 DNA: TGCAGTGCTAGGTCCAAGGAGGGGGGACGCCTCGATGAGCAGTTCTTC; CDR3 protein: CSARSKEGGRLDEQFF
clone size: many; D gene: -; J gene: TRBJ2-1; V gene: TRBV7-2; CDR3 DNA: TGTGCCAGCAGCTCGATCATAGCGGAGATGTCCTACAATGAGCAGTTCTTC; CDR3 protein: CASSSIIAEMSYNEQFF
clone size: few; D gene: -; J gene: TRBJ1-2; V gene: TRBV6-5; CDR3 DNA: TGTGCCAGCAGTTACTCAGGCTCAGTAGTCTCCTATGGCTACACCTTC; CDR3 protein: CASSYSGSVVSYGYTF
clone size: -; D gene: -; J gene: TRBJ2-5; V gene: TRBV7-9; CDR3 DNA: TGTGCCAGCAGCTCTAGGTTGGCGGAAGAAGAGACCCAGTACTTC; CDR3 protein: CASSSRLAEEETQYF
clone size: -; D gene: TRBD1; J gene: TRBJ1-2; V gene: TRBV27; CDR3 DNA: TGTGCCAGCAGTTTACCAGGGGGCAGAGGCTACACCTTC; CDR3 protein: CASSLPGGRGYTF
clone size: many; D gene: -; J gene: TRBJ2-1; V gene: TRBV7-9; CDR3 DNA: TGTGCCAGCAGCTCCGTTCCCAATGAGCAGTTCTTC; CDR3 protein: CASSSVPNEQFF
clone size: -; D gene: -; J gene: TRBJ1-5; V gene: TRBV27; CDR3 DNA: TGTGCCAGCAGCCCGCCTGGGTGGCCCCAGCATTTT; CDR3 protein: CASSPPGWPQHF
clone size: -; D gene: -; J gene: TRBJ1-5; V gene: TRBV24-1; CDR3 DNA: TGTGCCACCAGTGCCTCCGCTGACTATCAGCCCCAGCATTTT; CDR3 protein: CATSASADYQPQHF
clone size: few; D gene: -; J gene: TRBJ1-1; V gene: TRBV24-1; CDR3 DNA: TGTGCCACTTTTGAAGCTTTCTTT; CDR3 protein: CATFEAFF
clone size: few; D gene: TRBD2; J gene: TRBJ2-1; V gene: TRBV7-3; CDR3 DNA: TGTGCCAGCAGCCGCTCGGGGGGGGGGAGCCGGGAGGAGCAGTTCTTC; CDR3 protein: CASSRSGGGSREEQFF
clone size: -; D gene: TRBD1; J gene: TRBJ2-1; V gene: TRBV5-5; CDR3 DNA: TGTGCCAGCAGCCCAAGCACGGGACAGGCCCACAATGAGCAGTTCTTC; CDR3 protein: CASSPSTGQAHNEQFF
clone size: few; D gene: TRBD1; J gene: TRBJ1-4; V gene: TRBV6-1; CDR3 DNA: TGTGCCAGCAGTGAATGGACAGGGCTTAATGAAAAACTGTTTTTT; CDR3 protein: CASSEWTGLNEKLFF
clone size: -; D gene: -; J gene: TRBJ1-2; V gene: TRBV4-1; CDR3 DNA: TGCGCCAGCAGCCAAGATCTCTTACGGGGTTCTAACTATGGCTACACCTTC; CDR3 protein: CASSQDLLRGSNYGYTF
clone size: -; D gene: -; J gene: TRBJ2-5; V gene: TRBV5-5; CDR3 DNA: TGTGCCAGCAGCTTCGGCGAGTCAGAGACCCAGTACTTC; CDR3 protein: CASSFGESETQYF
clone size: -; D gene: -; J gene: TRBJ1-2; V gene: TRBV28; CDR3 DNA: TGTGCCAGCAGCCCCTTCACAGTGGGCTATGGCTACACCTTC; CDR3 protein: CASSPFTVGYGYTF
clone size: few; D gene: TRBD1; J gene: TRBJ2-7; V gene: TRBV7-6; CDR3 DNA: TGTGCCAGCAGCTTAGGTGGTTTGGACAGGGCCTACGAGCAGTACTTC; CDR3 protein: CASSLGGLDRAYEQYF
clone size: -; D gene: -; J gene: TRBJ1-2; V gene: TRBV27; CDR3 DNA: TGTGCCAGCAGTTTAAGGGATGGAAAGTTACTCGATGGCTACACCTTC; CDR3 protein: CASSLRDGKLLDGYTF
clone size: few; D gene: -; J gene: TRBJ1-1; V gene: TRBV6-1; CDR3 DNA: TGTGCCAGCAGTGAAGGGGGGGATTTCGCTGAAGCTTTCTTT; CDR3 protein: CASSEGGDFAEAFF
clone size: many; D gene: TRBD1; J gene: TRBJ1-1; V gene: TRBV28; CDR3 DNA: TGTGCCAGCAGTCGTCGGACAGGGAGGAACACTGAAGCTTTCTTT; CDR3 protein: CASSRRTGRNTEAFF
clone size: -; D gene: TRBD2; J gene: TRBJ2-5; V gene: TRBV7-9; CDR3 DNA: TGTGCCAGCAGCCCCTGGACTAGCGGACTCCAAGAGACCCAGTACTTC; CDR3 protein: CASSPWTSGLQETQYF
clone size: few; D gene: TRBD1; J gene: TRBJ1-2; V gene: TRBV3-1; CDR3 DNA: TGTGCCAGCAGCCCCGAGGACAGGAGAGTAAACTATGGCTACACCTTC; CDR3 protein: CASSPEDRRVNYGYTF
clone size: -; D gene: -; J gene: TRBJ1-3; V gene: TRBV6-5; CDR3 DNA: TGTGCCAGCAGCCCACGGTCCCCGGGGAACACCATATATTTT; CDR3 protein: CASSPRSPGNTIYF
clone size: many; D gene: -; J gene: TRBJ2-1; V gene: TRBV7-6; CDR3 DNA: TGTGCCAGCAGCTTAATAGCCAGACAGATTCCCTCCTACAATGAGCAGTTCTTC; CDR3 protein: CASSLIARQIPSYNEQFF
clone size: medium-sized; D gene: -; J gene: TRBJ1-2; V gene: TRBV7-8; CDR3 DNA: TGTGCCAGCAGCTTAGAATCCGGGAATGGCTACACCTTC; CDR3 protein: CASSLESGNGYTF
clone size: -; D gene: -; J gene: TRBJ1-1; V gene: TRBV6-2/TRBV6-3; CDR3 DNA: TGTGCCAGCAGTTACACCAAGAGGACTGAAGCTTTCTTT; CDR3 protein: CASSYTKRTEAFF
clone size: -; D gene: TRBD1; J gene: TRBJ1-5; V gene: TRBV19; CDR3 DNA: TGTGCCAGTAGTTCGGACAGGGGGCTAAGTCAGCCCCAGCATTTT; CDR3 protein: CASSSDRGLSQPQHF
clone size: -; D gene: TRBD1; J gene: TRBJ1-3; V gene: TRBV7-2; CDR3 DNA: TGTGCCAGCAGCCCTGGGACAGCCGGAGCAGGAAACACCATATATTTT; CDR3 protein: CASSPGTAGAGNTIYF
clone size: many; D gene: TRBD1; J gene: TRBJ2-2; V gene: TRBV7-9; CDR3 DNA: TGTGCCAGCAGCGACAGGGTTCTGCTCAAAACCGGGGAGCTGTTTTTT; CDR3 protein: CASSDRVLLKTGELFF
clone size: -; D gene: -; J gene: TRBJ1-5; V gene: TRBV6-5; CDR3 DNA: TGTGCCAGCAGTTACGCCGTTGGCAATCAGCCCCAGCATTTT; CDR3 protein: CASSYAVGNQPQHF
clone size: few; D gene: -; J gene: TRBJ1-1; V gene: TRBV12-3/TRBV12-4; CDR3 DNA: TGTGCCAGCAGTGCTGGGGGGGGGTGGGGGAACACTGAAGCTTTCTTT; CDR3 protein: CASSAGGGWGNTEAFF
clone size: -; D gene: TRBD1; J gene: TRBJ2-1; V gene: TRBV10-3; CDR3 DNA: TGTGCCATCAGTGAGTCGATTCGGGACAGGGATTTCAATGAGCAGTTCTTC; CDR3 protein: CAISESIRDRDFNEQFF
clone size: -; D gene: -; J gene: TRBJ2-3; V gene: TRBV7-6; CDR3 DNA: TGTGCCAGTGGGGAGGTAGCAACTACTAGCACAGATACGCAGTATTTT; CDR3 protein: CASGEVATTSTDTQYF
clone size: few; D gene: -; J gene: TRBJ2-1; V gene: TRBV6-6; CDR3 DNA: TGTGCCAGCACCCCCGGTAGGGGAGGGGGTTGGAATGAGCAGTTCTTC; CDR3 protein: CASTPGRGGGWNEQFF
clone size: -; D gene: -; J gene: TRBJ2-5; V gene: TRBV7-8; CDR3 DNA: TGTGCCAGCAGCTTAATCCAACAGAACCAAGAGACCCAGTACTTC; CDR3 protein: CASSLIQQNQETQYF